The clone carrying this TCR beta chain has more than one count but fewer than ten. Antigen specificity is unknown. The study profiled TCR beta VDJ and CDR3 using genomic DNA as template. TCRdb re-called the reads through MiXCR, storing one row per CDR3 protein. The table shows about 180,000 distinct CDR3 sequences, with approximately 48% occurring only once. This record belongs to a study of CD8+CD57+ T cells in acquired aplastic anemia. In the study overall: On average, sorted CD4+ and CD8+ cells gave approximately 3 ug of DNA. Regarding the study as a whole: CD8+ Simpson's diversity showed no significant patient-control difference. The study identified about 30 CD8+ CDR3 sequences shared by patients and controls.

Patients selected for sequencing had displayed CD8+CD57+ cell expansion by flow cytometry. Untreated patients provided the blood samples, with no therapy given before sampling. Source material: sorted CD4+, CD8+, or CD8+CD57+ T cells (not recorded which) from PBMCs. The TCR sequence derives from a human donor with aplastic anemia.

The CDR3 sequence is CASRGTGFYEQYF. CDR3 DNA sequence: TGTGCCAGTCGGGGGACAGGGTTCTACGAGCAGTACTTC. The chain joins TRBV10-3 to TRBJ2-7, with TRBD1 identical over 9 bases. The CDR3 has 13 residues. Germline CDR1 is ENHRY and CDR2 is SYGVKD. The J segment lost 3 bases and the V segment lost 10 bases, leaving 7 bases of the junction unmatched.